The rows below give T cell receptor beta chains drawn from one sample of a study of blood T cell repertoires in COVID-19. Sequencing was performed with immunoSEQ multiplex PCR; in TCRdb, only in-frame clones are kept and a portion is missing. The table shows about 350,000 clones, with about 89% occurring only once. The sample comprised peripheral blood. The receptors were sampled from a woman between 45 and 60 years old with COVID-19, enrolled during active disease. Both conserved end residues are part of each CDR3. The D gene is left open where the match is weak. Clone size is shown for a subset of rows, as once, few, many or a class of expanded clone.

D gene: TRBD1; clone size: .; J gene: TRBJ1-1; V gene: TRBV7-2; CDR3 protein: CASSLLAGGKGTEAFF; CDR3 DNA: TGTGCCAGCAGCTTATTGGCAGGGGGAAAGGGAACTGAAGCTTTCTTT
D gene: .; clone size: .; J gene: TRBJ1-3; V gene: TRBV4-1; CDR3 protein: CASSSIQSGNTIYF; CDR3 DNA: TGCGCCAGCAGCTCCATACAATCTGGAAACACCATATATTTT
D gene: .; clone size: .; J gene: TRBJ1-2; V gene: TRBV7-9; CDR3 protein: CASSLAPDSSNYDGYTF; CDR3 DNA: TGTGCCAGCAGCTTAGCCCCGGACAGTTCTAACTATGATGGCTACACCTTC
D gene: .; clone size: .; J gene: TRBJ1-1; V gene: TRBV5-6; CDR3 protein: CASSPAVADIMNTEAFF; CDR3 DNA: TGTGCCAGCAGCCCTGCGGTGGCGGATATAATGAACACTGAAGCTTTCTTT
D gene: .; clone size: .; J gene: TRBJ2-1; V gene: TRBV2; CDR3 protein: CASSEGRAGEQFF; CDR3 DNA: TGTGCCAGCAGTGAAGGCAGGGCCGGAGAGCAGTTCTTC
D gene: .; clone size: .; J gene: TRBJ2-3; V gene: TRBV29-1; CDR3 protein: CSVGEWSGTDTQYF; CDR3 DNA: TGCAGCGTTGGAGAGTGGTCGGGCACAGATACGCAGTATTTT
D gene: TRBD2; clone size: .; J gene: TRBJ2-3; V gene: TRBV23-1; CDR3 protein: CASSQLTSGSTDTQYF; CDR3 DNA: TGCGCCAGCAGTCAATTGACTAGCGGTAGCACAGATACGCAGTATTTT
D gene: .; clone size: .; J gene: TRBJ1-2; V gene: TRBV18; CDR3 protein: CASSPPLGGGYTF; CDR3 DNA: TGTGCCAGCTCACCACCACTGGGAGGTGGCTACACCTTC
D gene: TRBD2; clone size: .; J gene: TRBJ2-3; V gene: TRBV6-2/TRBV6-3; CDR3 protein: CASSHPVREGRYTQYF; CDR3 DNA: TGTGCCAGCAGTCACCCGGTTAGGGAGGGGCGCTATACGCAGTATTTT
D gene: .; clone size: .; J gene: TRBJ1-4; V gene: TRBV14; CDR3 protein: CASSLAGAEKLFF; CDR3 DNA: TGTGCCAGCAGCCTAGCAGGGGCCGAAAAACTGTTTTTT
D gene: .; clone size: .; J gene: TRBJ1-1; V gene: TRBV13; CDR3 protein: CASRRQEGTEAFF; CDR3 DNA: TGTGCCAGCAGAAGACAGGAAGGCACTGAAGCTTTCTTT
D gene: TRBD1; clone size: once; J gene: TRBJ1-1; V gene: TRBV18; CDR3 protein: CASSPPGQGSTEAFF; CDR3 DNA: TGTGCCAGCTCACCACCGGGACAGGGAAGCACTGAAGCTTTCTTT
D gene: TRBD2; clone size: .; J gene: TRBJ2-5; V gene: TRBV12-3/TRBV12-4; CDR3 protein: CASSLRREGSQYF; CDR3 DNA: TGTGCCAGCAGTTTACGCAGGGAGGGTTCCCAGTACTTC
D gene: .; clone size: once; J gene: TRBJ1-1; V gene: TRBV4-3; CDR3 protein: CASSQGAGGNTEAFF; CDR3 DNA: TGCGCCAGCAGCCAAGGAGCAGGTGGGAACACTGAAGCTTTCTTT
D gene: TRBD2; clone size: .; J gene: TRBJ2-1; V gene: TRBV6-5; CDR3 protein: CASSYLGLAPNEQFF; CDR3 DNA: TGTGCCAGCAGTTACCTCGGACTAGCACCCAATGAGCAGTTCTTC
D gene: .; clone size: .; J gene: TRBJ1-1; V gene: TRBV19; CDR3 protein: CASSIAPPGEAFF; CDR3 DNA: TGTGCCAGTAGTATAGCCCCTCCGGGTGAAGCTTTCTTT
D gene: TRBD2; clone size: .; J gene: TRBJ2-2; V gene: TRBV4-3; CDR3 protein: CASSQEAGRLPNTGELFF; CDR3 DNA: TGCGCCAGCAGCCAAGAGGCCGGGAGGTTGCCGAACACCGGGGAGCTGTTTTTT
D gene: .; clone size: .; J gene: TRBJ1-5; V gene: TRBV18; CDR3 protein: CASSAWTEDQPQHF; CDR3 DNA: TGTGCCAGCTCAGCCTGGACAGAGGACCAGCCCCAGCATTTT
D gene: TRBD1; clone size: .; J gene: TRBJ1-2; V gene: TRBV6-5; CDR3 protein: CASSRQGAAYGYTF; CDR3 DNA: TGTGCCAGCAGCAGACAGGGGGCCGCCTATGGCTACACCTTC
D gene: TRBD2; clone size: once; J gene: TRBJ2-4; V gene: TRBV5-1; CDR3 protein: CASSLRGRDSSSIQYF; CDR3 DNA: TGCGCCAGCAGCTTACGCGGGAGGGACTCGTCAAGCATTCAGTACTTC
D gene: TRBD2; clone size: few; J gene: TRBJ2-5; V gene: TRBV12-3/TRBV12-4; CDR3 protein: CASSTSGETQYF; CDR3 DNA: TGTGCCAGCAGTACTAGCGGGGAGACCCAGTACTTC
D gene: TRBD1; clone size: .; J gene: TRBJ2-7; V gene: TRBV7-9; CDR3 protein: CASSLGQGAYEQYF; CDR3 DNA: TGTGCCAGCAGCTTAGGACAGGGAGCATACGAGCAGTACTTC
D gene: TRBD1; clone size: .; J gene: TRBJ1-1; V gene: TRBV28; CDR3 protein: CASTSPGTGGFTEAFF; CDR3 DNA: TGTGCCAGCACCTCTCCCGGGACAGGGGGGTTCACTGAAGCTTTCTTT
D gene: TRBD1; clone size: .; J gene: TRBJ2-5; V gene: TRBV19; CDR3 protein: CASSKRQGGEETQYF; CDR3 DNA: TGTGCCAGTAGTAAAAGACAGGGCGGCGAAGAGACCCAGTACTTC
D gene: .; clone size: .; J gene: TRBJ1-2; V gene: TRBV18; CDR3 protein: CASSPPAGFGYGYTF; CDR3 DNA: TGTGCCAGCTCACCACCGGCAGGGTTCGGCTATGGCTACACCTTC
D gene: .; clone size: few; J gene: TRBJ2-7; V gene: TRBV3-1/TRBV3-2; CDR3 protein: CASSQVAHEQYF; CDR3 DNA: TGTGCCAGCAGCCAGGTAGCCCACGAGCAGTACTTC
D gene: TRBD2; clone size: .; J gene: TRBJ2-1; V gene: TRBV4-2; CDR3 protein: CASSQGSTASGYNEQFF; CDR3 DNA: TGTGCCAGCAGCCAAGGAAGTACGGCTAGCGGTTACAATGAGCAGTTCTTC
D gene: .; clone size: .; J gene: TRBJ2-1; V gene: TRBV3-1/TRBV3-2; CDR3 protein: CASNNGGLLNEQFF; CDR3 DNA: TGTGCCAGCAACAACGGGGGACTCCTCAATGAGCAGTTCTTC
D gene: TRBD1; clone size: .; J gene: TRBJ2-6; V gene: TRBV7-9; CDR3 protein: CASSFPTGQGNWANVLTF; CDR3 DNA: TGTGCCAGCAGCTTCCCGACGGGACAGGGGAACTGGGCCAACGTCCTGACTTTC
D gene: .; clone size: .; J gene: TRBJ2-1; V gene: TRBV27; CDR3 protein: CASTPLGSSYNEQFF; CDR3 DNA: TGTGCCAGCACCCCGTTGGGGAGCTCCTACAATGAGCAGTTCTTC
D gene: .; clone size: .; J gene: TRBJ2-7; V gene: TRBV4-1; CDR3 protein: CASSQAVERLSYEQYF; CDR3 DNA: TGCGCCAGCAGCCAAGCGGTCGAGCGGCTCTCCTACGAGCAGTACTTC
D gene: .; clone size: once; J gene: TRBJ1-2; V gene: TRBV19; CDR3 protein: CASSTSTGGYGYTF; CDR3 DNA: TGTGCCAGTAGTACCTCCACGGGGGGCTATGGCTACACCTTC
D gene: .; clone size: .; J gene: TRBJ2-2; V gene: TRBV11-2; CDR3 protein: CASSLSVWELFF; CDR3 DNA: TGTGCCAGCAGCTTGTCGGTGTGGGAGCTGTTTTTT
D gene: .; clone size: .; J gene: TRBJ1-1; V gene: TRBV6-4; CDR3 protein: CASSDRVYEAFF; CDR3 DNA: TGTGCCAGCAGTGACCGTGTCTATGAAGCTTTCTTT
D gene: TRBD1; clone size: .; J gene: TRBJ2-7; V gene: TRBV3-1/TRBV3-2; CDR3 protein: CASRRTGLSYEQYF; CDR3 DNA: TGTGCCAGCAGAAGGACAGGGCTTTCCTACGAGCAGTACTTC
D gene: .; clone size: .; J gene: TRBJ1-1; V gene: TRBV5-6; CDR3 protein: CASSPRGNTEAFF; CDR3 DNA: TGTGCCAGCAGCCCCAGGGGGAACACTGAAGCTTTCTTT
D gene: .; clone size: .; J gene: TRBJ1-5; V gene: TRBV19; CDR3 protein: CASSGDTSNQPQHF; CDR3 DNA: TGTGCCAGTAGTGGGGACACCAGCAATCAGCCCCAGCATTTT
D gene: .; clone size: .; J gene: TRBJ1-1; V gene: TRBV19; CDR3 protein: CASSPNPGHIEAFF; CDR3 DNA: TGTGCCAGTAGCCCAAACCCGGGACATATTGAAGCTTTCTTT
D gene: .; clone size: .; J gene: TRBJ1-6; V gene: TRBV18; CDR3 protein: CASSPPSSSYNSPLHF; CDR3 DNA: TGTGCCAGCTCACCACCGTCTAGCTCCTATAATTCACCCCTCCACTTT
D gene: .; clone size: .; J gene: TRBJ2-3; V gene: TRBV13; CDR3 protein: CASSPRGRGAPDTQYF; CDR3 DNA: TGTGCCAGCAGCCCCCGAGGCAGGGGTGCTCCAGATACGCAGTATTTT
D gene: TRBD1; clone size: .; J gene: TRBJ1-2; V gene: TRBV30; CDR3 protein: CAWSEQGASGYTF; CDR3 DNA: TGTGCCTGGAGTGAACAGGGGGCGAGTGGCTACACCTTC
D gene: TRBD1; clone size: .; J gene: TRBJ1-1; V gene: TRBV6-2/TRBV6-3; CDR3 protein: CASSQTGMNTEAFF; CDR3 DNA: TGTGCCAGCAGTCAGACAGGGATGAACACTGAAGCTTTCTTT
D gene: TRBD1; clone size: .; J gene: TRBJ2-5; V gene: TRBV19; CDR3 protein: CASSIASGTGWGETQYF; CDR3 DNA: TGTGCCAGTAGTATTGCCTCCGGGACAGGGTGGGGAGAGACCCAGTACTTC
D gene: .; clone size: once; J gene: TRBJ2-3; V gene: TRBV7-9; CDR3 protein: CATGSTDTQYF; CDR3 DNA: TGTGCCACGGGAAGCACAGATACGCAGTATTTT
D gene: TRBD1; clone size: .; J gene: TRBJ2-1; V gene: TRBV2; CDR3 protein: CASRGGQGFFNEQFF; CDR3 DNA: TGTGCCAGCAGGGGGGGACAGGGTTTTTTCAATGAGCAGTTCTTC
D gene: .; clone size: .; J gene: TRBJ2-2; V gene: TRBV9; CDR3 protein: CASSARGNTGELFF; CDR3 DNA: TGTGCCAGCAGCGCAAGAGGGAACACCGGGGAGCTGTTTTTT
D gene: TRBD2; clone size: .; J gene: TRBJ2-3; V gene: TRBV9; CDR3 protein: CASSGMTSGPTDTQYF; CDR3 DNA: TGTGCCAGCAGCGGGATGACTAGCGGGCCAACAGATACGCAGTATTTT
D gene: .; clone size: .; J gene: TRBJ2-5; V gene: TRBV11-2; CDR3 protein: CASSSSSSRHF; CDR3 DNA: TGTGCCAGCAGCTCTAGTTCCTCACGCCACTTC
D gene: TRBD1; clone size: .; J gene: TRBJ1-5; V gene: TRBV19; CDR3 protein: CASNPMGQGAYNQPQHF; CDR3 DNA: TGTGCCAGTAACCCCATGGGACAGGGGGCATACAATCAGCCCCAGCATTTT
D gene: .; clone size: .; J gene: TRBJ2-3; V gene: TRBV15; CDR3 protein: CATSADRTDTQYF; CDR3 DNA: TGTGCCACTAGCGCAGACAGGACAGATACGCAGTATTTT
D gene: .; clone size: .; J gene: TRBJ1-2; V gene: TRBV27; CDR3 protein: CASSSASTNYGYTF; CDR3 DNA: TGTGCCAGCAGTTCTGCTTCTACTAACTATGGCTACACCTTC
D gene: .; clone size: .; J gene: TRBJ2-7; V gene: TRBV6-5; CDR3 protein: CASSLFRGAYEQYF; CDR3 DNA: TGTGCCAGCAGTCTCTTCAGGGGCGCCTACGAGCAGTACTTC
D gene: .; clone size: .; J gene: TRBJ1-2; V gene: TRBV18; CDR3 protein: CASSPQLSRDYGYTF; CDR3 DNA: TGTGCCAGCTCACCTCAACTCTCTCGGGACTATGGCTACACCTTC
D gene: .; clone size: .; J gene: TRBJ2-4; V gene: TRBV11-2; CDR3 protein: CASSLVDGRANIQYF; CDR3 DNA: TGTGCCAGCAGCTTAGTCGACGGGAGAGCAAACATTCAGTACTTC
D gene: TRBD1; clone size: .; J gene: TRBJ2-3; V gene: TRBV2; CDR3 protein: CASSQRDRKADTQYF; CDR3 DNA: TGTGCCAGCAGTCAACGGGACAGGAAGGCGGATACGCAGTATTTT
D gene: .; clone size: .; J gene: TRBJ1-3; V gene: TRBV15; CDR3 protein: CATSRRGGYSGNTIYF; CDR3 DNA: TGTGCCACCAGCAGAAGGGGGGGCTACTCTGGAAACACCATATATTTT
D gene: TRBD2; clone size: few; J gene: TRBJ2-7; V gene: TRBV9; CDR3 protein: CASSPHSGSSYEQYF; CDR3 DNA: TGTGCCAGCAGCCCCCATAGCGGGAGCTCCTACGAGCAGTACTTC
D gene: TRBD1; clone size: few; J gene: TRBJ1-6; V gene: TRBV7-8; CDR3 protein: CASSSPQRTGVDSPLHF; CDR3 DNA: TGTGCCAGCAGCTCACCACAAAGGACAGGGGTCGATTCACCCCTCCACTTT